The rows below give T cell receptor beta chains drawn from one sample of a study of blood T cells in healthy people across ages. TCRdb ran MiXCR on the 5' RACE reads and lists one entry per CDR3 protein. The table has 700,000 to 800,000 distinct CDR3 sequences, more than 40% seen once; the top ten hold 20% to 25%. Sequencing was performed on blood. The receptors were gathered from a woman aged 55-70 years in good health. Both conserved end residues are trimmed from each CDR3.

j_call v_call cdr3_aa
TRBJ1-1 TRBV10-3 AISGDGTEAF
TRBJ2-1 TRBV9 ASSEISGSLYNEQF
TRBJ2-5 TRBV29-1 SVDRGRGETQY
TRBJ2-3 TRBV4-2 ASSHKSTDTQY
TRBJ2-7 TRBV29-1 SVEDQGYEQY
TRBJ2-7 TRBV3-1 ASQTGSSYEQY
TRBJ2-1 TRBV6-5 ASTGQGYDEQF
TRBJ1-1 TRBV28 ASSLNRGRYMNTEAF
TRBJ1-1 TRBV3-1 ASSQGGTGEKAF
TRBJ2-3 TRBV5-1 ASSLGGQTHRSTDTQY
TRBJ2-1 TRBV29-1 SVDREATSYNEQF
TRBJ1-6 TRBV6-6 ASSYPQTGLNPPLH
- TRBV5-1 ASSLMAGASYNEQY
TRBJ2-3 TRBV20-1 SAAAGATDTQY
TRBJ1-2 TRBV12-3/TRBV12-4 ASSLGRGPYGYT
TRBJ2-3 TRBV6-4 TSRRTGTDTQY
TRBJ2-5 TRBV20-1 SAISGRVGETQY
TRBJ2-7 TRBV3-1 ASSKQGLAGGPTYEQY
TRBJ2-7 TRBV4-2 ASAPSTSGRQSYISYEQY
TRBJ2-3 TRBV4-3 ASSQDPTTGTQY